The clone carrying this T cell receptor beta chain was picked up a small number of times. Its specificity is not known. MiXCR, applied by TCRdb to the reads, yields one record per CDR3 protein. Found here are approximately 300,000 distinct CDR3 sequences, 29% of them singletons; the top ten hold 15% to 20%. This record comes from a study of T cell repertoires in cytomegalovirus infection. About the research overall: Recently identified HLA-C-restricted CMV epitopes were among the peptides used. It can be stated that public TCR beta signatures indicated CMV infection as well as a matching HLA type. Broader study findings: HLA-C-restricted TCR beta clonotypes specific for CMV led the ex vivo response.

In germline, CDR1 is LNHDA, CDR2 SQIVND (reference sequence). The CDR3 totals 14 residues. V trimming: 8 bases; J trimming: 8 bases; junction bases outside the gene matches: 11. V gene TRBV19 combines with J gene TRBJ2-1, with 8 bases matching TRBD2. Sequencing used cultured PBMCs, obtained from culture after CMV antigen stimulation. The origin of this receptor is a human donor in good health (CMV status not recorded). Some clones in this sample may be carry-over from other donors' samples. CDR3 DNA sequence: TGTGCCAGTGTCCCCGCGGGAGGAAGGTATGAGCAGTTCTTC. Its protein is CASVPAGGRYEQFF.